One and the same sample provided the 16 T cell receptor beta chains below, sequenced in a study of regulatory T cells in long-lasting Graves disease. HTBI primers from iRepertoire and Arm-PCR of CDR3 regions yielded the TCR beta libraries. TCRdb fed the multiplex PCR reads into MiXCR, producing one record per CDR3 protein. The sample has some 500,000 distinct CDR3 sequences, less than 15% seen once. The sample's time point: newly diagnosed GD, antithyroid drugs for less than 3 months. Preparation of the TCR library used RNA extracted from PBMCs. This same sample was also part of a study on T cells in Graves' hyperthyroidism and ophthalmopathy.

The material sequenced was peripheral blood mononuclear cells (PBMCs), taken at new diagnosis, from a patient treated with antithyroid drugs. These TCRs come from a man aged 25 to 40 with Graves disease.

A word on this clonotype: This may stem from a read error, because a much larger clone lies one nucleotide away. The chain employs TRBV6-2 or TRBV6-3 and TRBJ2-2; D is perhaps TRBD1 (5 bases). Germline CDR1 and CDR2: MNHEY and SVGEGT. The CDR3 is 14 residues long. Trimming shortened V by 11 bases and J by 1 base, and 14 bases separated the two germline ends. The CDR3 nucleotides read TGTGCCTCTATCAGGGCCGAGAACACCGGGGAGCTGTTTTTT. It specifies CASIRAENTGELFF.

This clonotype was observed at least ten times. This chain's CDR3 is CASSLRLADNEQFF. The CDR3 DNA reads as TGTGCCAGCAGCTTAAGACTAGCGGACAATGAGCAGTTCTTC. This chain uses TRBV11-2 with TRBJ2-1; 9 bases line up with TRBD2. Germline CDR1 SGHAT, CDR2 FQNNGV. CDR3 length: 14 amino acids. The J segment lost 5 bases and the V segment lost 2 bases, leaving 1 base of the junction unmatched.

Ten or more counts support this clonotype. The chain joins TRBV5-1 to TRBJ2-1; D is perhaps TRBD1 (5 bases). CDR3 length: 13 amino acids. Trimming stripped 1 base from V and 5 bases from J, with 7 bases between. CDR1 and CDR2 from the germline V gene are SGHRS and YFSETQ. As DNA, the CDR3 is TGCGCCAGCAGCTTGCGACAGAACAATGAGCAGTTCTTC. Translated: CASSLRQNNEQFF.

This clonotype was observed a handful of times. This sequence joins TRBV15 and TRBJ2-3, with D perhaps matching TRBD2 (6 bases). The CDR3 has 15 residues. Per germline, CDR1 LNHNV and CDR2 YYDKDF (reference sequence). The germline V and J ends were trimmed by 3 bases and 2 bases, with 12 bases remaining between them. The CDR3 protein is CATSSLAWATDTQYF. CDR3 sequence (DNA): TGTGCCACCAGCAGTCTAGCGTGGGCCACAGATACGCAGTATTTT.

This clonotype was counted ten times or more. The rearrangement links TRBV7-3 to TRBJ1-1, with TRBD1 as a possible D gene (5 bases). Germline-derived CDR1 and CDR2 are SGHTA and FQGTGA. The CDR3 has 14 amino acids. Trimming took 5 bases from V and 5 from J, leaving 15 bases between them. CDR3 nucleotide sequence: TGTGCCAGCAGCCATAAATTGGGGGGGACTGAAGCTTTCTTT. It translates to CASSHKLGGTEAFF.

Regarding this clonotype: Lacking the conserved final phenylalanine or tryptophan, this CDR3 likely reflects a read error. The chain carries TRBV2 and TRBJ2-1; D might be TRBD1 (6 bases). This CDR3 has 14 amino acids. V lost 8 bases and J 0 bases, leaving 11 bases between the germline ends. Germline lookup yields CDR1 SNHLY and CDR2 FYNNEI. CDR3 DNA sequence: TGTGCCAGCTTGACAGGTAACTCCTACAATGAGCAGTTCCTC. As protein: CASLTGNSYNEQFL.

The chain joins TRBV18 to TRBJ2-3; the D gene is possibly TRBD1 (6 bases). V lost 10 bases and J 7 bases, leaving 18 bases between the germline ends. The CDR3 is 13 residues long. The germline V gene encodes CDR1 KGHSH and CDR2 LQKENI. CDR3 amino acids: CATMGQGFNTQYF. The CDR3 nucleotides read TGTGCCACCATGGGGCAGGGGTTCAATACGCAGTATTTT.

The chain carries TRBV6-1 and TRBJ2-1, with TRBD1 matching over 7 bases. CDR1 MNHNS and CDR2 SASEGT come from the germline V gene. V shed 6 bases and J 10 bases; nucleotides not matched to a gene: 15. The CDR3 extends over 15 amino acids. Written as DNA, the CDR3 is TGTGCCAGCAGCCACCCCGGGACAGTCAACTACGAGCAGTTCTTC. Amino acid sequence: CASSHPGTVNYEQFF.

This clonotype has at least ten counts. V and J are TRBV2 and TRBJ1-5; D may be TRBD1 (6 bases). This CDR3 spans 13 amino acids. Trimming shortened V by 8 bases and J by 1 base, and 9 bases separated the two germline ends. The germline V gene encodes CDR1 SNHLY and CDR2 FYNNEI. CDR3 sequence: CASRGTSNQPQHF. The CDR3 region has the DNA TGTGCCAGCCGCGGGACAAGCAATCAGCCCCAGCATTTT.

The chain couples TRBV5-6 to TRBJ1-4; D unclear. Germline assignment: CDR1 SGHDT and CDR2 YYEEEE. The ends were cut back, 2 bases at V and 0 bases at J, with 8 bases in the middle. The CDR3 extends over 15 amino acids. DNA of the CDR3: TGTGCCAGCAGCTTTATGCCACCAACTAATGAAAAACTGTTTTTT. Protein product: CASSFMPPTNEKLFF. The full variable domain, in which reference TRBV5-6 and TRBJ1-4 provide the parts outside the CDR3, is DAGVTQSPTHLIKTRGQQVTLRCSPKSGHDTVSWYQQALGQGPQFIFQYYEEEERQRGNFPDRFSGHQFPNYSSELNVNALLLGDSALYLCASSFMPPTNEKLFFGSGTQLSVL.

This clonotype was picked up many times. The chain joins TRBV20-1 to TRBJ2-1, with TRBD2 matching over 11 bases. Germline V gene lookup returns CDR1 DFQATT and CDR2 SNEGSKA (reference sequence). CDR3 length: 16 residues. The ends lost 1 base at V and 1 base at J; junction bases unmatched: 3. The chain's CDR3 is CSARGVAGGSYNEQFF. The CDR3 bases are TGCAGTGCTAGAGGAGTAGCGGGAGGGTCCTACAATGAGCAGTTCTTC.

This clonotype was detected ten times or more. CDR3 in amino acids: CASSLSPGSYNEQFF. The CDR3 DNA reads as TGTGCCAGCAGTTTATCTCCGGGCTCCTACAATGAGCAGTTCTTC. The chain joins TRBV12-3 or TRBV12-4 to TRBJ2-1, with D unresolved. V lost 2 bases, J lost 0 bases, and 8 bases lay in between. The CDR3 has 15 amino acids.

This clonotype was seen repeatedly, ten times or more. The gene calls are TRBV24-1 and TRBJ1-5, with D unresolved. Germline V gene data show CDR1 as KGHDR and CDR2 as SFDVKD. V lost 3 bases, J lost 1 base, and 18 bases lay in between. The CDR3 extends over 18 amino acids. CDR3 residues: CATSDAGPGRLSNQPQHF. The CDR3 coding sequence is TGTGCCACCAGTGATGCCGGGCCGGGAAGGTTAAGCAATCAGCCCCAGCATTTT.

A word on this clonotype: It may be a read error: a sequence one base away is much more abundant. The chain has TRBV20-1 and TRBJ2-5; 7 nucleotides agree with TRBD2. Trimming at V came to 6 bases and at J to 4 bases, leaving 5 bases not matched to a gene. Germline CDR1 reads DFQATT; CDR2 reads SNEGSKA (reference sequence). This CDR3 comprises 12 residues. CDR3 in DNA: TGCAGTGCACCCAGGGAGGGAGAGACCCAGTACTTC. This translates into CSAPREGETQYF.

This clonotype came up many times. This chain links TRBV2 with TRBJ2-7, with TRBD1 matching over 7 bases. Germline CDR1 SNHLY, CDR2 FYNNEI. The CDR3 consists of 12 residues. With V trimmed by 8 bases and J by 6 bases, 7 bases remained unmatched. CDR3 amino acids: CASGDRDPEQYF. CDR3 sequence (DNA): TGTGCCAGCGGCGACAGGGACCCCGAGCAGTACTTC.

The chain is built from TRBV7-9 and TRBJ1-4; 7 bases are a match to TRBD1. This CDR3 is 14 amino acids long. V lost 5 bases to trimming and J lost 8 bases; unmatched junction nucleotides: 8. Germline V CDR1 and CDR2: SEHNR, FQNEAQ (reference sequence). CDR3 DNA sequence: TGTGCCAGCAGCCAACAGGGGAGGGAAGAAAAACTGTTTTTT. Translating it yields CASSQQGREEKLFF.